A single sample gave rise to the 20 T cell receptor beta chains below, sequenced in a study of T cell responses to AZD1222 COVID-19 vaccine. TCRdb keeps only in-frame clones here, not all; method: immunoSEQ multiplex PCR. The repertoire holds about 150,000 clones, with 75% to 95% as singletons. Sequencing was performed on peripheral blood, taken on day 0 of AZD1222 vaccination. Receptor source: an adult in good health.

This clone is a singleton in its sample. The V gene is TRBV5-5, the J gene TRBJ2-7; 10 bases fit TRBD2. The V gene's germline CDR1 is SGHKS and CDR2 YYEKEE (reference sequence). After removal of 4 bases from V and 9 bases from J, the junction contained 7 bases not matched to a gene. The CDR3 sequence is 13 residues long. The CDR3: CASSPSTSGSQYF. The CDR3 DNA is TGTGCCAGCAGCCCTTCGACTAGCGGGTCGCAGTACTTC.

The rearrangement links TRBV15 to TRBJ2-2, with 11 bases matching TRBD2. Per germline, CDR1 LNHNV and CDR2 YYDKDF (reference sequence). V lost 4 bases, J lost 1 base, and 11 bases stayed unmatched. CDR3 length: 19 residues. This CDR3 reads CATSTDLLAGGGNTGELFF. The CDR3 region has the DNA TGTGCCACCAGCACCGATCTTTTAGCGGGAGGGGGGAACACCGGGGAGCTGTTTTTT. Together with reference TRBV15 and TRBJ2-2, the CDR3 gives the full variable domain: DAMVIQNPRYQVTQFGKPVTLSCSQTLNHNVMYWYQQKSSQAPKLLFHYYDKDFNNEADTPDNFQSRRPNTSFCFLDIRSPGLGDTAMYLCATSTDLLAGGGNTGELFFGEGSRLTVL.

The chain joins TRBV5-1 to TRBJ2-7; 7 nucleotides align to TRBD1. This CDR3 is built from 15 residues. V was pared by 5 bases and J by 5 bases, with 13 bases of the junction left unmatched. Germline loops: CDR1 SGHRS, CDR2 YFSETQ. The CDR3 sequence is CASRKRTGEWDEQYF. CDR3 nucleotides: TGCGCCAGCAGGAAAAGGACAGGCGAATGGGACGAGCAGTACTTC.

The chain recombines TRBV19 with TRBJ1-1; TRBD1 might be the D (6 bases). Germline V CDR1 and CDR2: LNHDA, SQIVND (reference sequence). The CDR3 is 15 amino acids. With 4 bases removed from V and 2 bases from J, the gap between germline ends came to 14 bases. As DNA, the CDR3 is TGTGCCAGTAGTACTCTGGGGGGGGCCAACACTGAAGCTTTCTTT. It yields the protein CASSTLGGANTEAFF.

The chain uses TRBV7-9 and TRBJ2-7; TRBD1 matches at 7 bases. J lost 3 bases, V lost 2 bases, and 4 bases had no gene match. The CDR3 loop spans 14 amino acids. Germline CDR1 reads SEHNR; CDR2 reads FQNEAQ (reference sequence). The CDR3, as DNA: TGTGCCAGCAGCTTAAGACAGGGAGTCTACGAGCAGTACTTC. It yields the protein CASSLRQGVYEQYF.

The chain has TRBV2 and TRBJ1-5; 7 bases match TRBD1. The germline CDR1 and CDR2 sequences are SNHLY and FYNNEI. There are 16 residues in the CDR3. Losses at the gene ends were 2 bases for V and 6 bases for J; bases not matched to a gene: 10. CDR3 sequence reads: CASSEWERGRSQPQHF. The CDR3, as DNA: TGTGCCAGCAGTGAATGGGAGAGGGGGCGCAGTCAGCCCCAGCATTTT.

V and J are TRBV29-1 and TRBJ2-3; maybe TRBD2 (6 bases). CDR3 length: 14 amino acids. The germline CDR1 and CDR2 sequences are SQVTM and ANQGSEA. Trimming removed 1 base at V and 3 bases at J, with 11 bases between. CDR3 bases: TGCAGCGTTGAAGCGGGAGCTAGAACAGATACGCAGTATTTT. Protein: CSVEAGARTDTQYF.

V and J are TRBV7-9 and TRBJ2-1; D possibly corresponds to TRBD2 (6 bases). In germline, CDR1 is SEHNR, CDR2 FQNEAQ (reference sequence). The CDR3 sequence is 16 residues long. V lost 2 bases to trimming and J lost 8 bases, with 19 bases between them. The CDR3 region has the DNA TGTGCCAGCAGCTTATCTTATGGTTCGGGAGTTGATGAGCAGTTCTTC. As protein: CASSLSYGSGVDEQFF.

This rearrangement joins TRBV5-1 to TRBJ2-3; maybe TRBD2 (6 bases). The CDR3 runs to 14 residues. Per the germline V gene, CDR1 is SGHRS and CDR2 is YFSETQ. Trimming stripped 5 bases from V and 0 bases from J, with 10 bases between. DNA for the CDR3: TGCGCCAGCAGGGCGGGGTATAGCACAGATACGCAGTATTTT. Amino acids: CASRAGYSTDTQYF.

The gene calls are TRBV3-1 (or the pseudogene TRBV3-2) and TRBJ2-3, with 7 bases aligning to TRBD1. Germline assignment: CDR1 LGHDT and CDR2 YNNKEL (reference sequence). J gave up 6 bases and V 3 bases, and 21 bases lay outside the gene matches. This CDR3 is built from 19 residues. The CDR3 here is CASSQIQFTGQLSPDTQYF. In nucleotides, the CDR3 is TGTGCCAGCAGCCAGATACAGTTTACGGGACAGCTCTCCCCCGATACGCAGTATTTT.

The chain joins TRBV19 to TRBJ1-6; unclear D gene. The CDR3 is made up of 15 amino acids. Germline V gene data show CDR1 as LNHDA and CDR2 as SQIVND (reference sequence). The V gene lost 4 bases and the J gene lost 4 bases, with 11 bases spanning the gap. The CDR3 region is CASSTTTPYNSPLHF. The CDR3 DNA is TGTGCCAGTAGTACCACGACGCCTTATAATTCACCCCTCCACTTT.

The rearrangement uses TRBV18 and TRBJ2-7, with D unclear. V lost 3 bases, J lost 5 bases, and 11 bases lay in between. Germline CDR1 is KGHSH and CDR2 is LQKENI. The length of the CDR3 is 13 residues. The CDR3 sequence is CASSPSHSNEQYF. The CDR3 DNA reads as TGTGCCAGCTCACCCTCGCACAGCAACGAGCAGTACTTC.

The genes are TRBV6-2 or TRBV6-3 and TRBJ2-1; TRBD1 agrees at 8 bases. The CDR3 has 14 amino acids. V trimming: 6 bases; J trimming: 6 bases; junction bases outside the gene matches: 7. The germline gives CDR1 MNHEY, CDR2 SVGEGT. The CDR3 DNA sequence: TGTGCCAGCAGCCCTCCCGACAGGGGCAATGAGCAGTTCTTC. It is translated as CASSPPDRGNEQFF.

This clone occurred once. CDR3 amino acids: CATSRGYTEAFF. The CDR3 nucleotides read TGTGCCACCAGCAGAGGGTACACTGAAGCTTTCTTT. The chain couples TRBV15 to TRBJ1-1, with D unclear. V was trimmed by 1 base and J by 3 bases, leaving 3 bases between them. This CDR3 is 12 amino acids long. The germline gives CDR1 LNHNV, CDR2 YYDKDF (reference sequence).

The chain has TRBV28 and TRBJ2-5; a possible D gene is TRBD2 (6 bases). The length of the CDR3 is 13 residues. V lost 7 bases and J 11 bases, leaving 20 bases between the germline ends. Looked up from germline, CDR1 is MDHEN and CDR2 is SYDVKM. The CDR3 loop is CASNSGVVSAQYF. In DNA, the CDR3 is TGTGCCAGCAATTCGGGGGTCGTAAGTGCTCAGTACTTC.

This chain uses TRBV5-4 with TRBJ2-5; 9 nucleotides match TRBD1. V shed 4 bases and J 5 bases; nucleotides not matched to a gene: 12. The CDR3 loop spans 16 amino acids. Germline CDR1 and CDR2: SGHNT and YYREEE (reference sequence). CDR3 in DNA: TGTGCCAGCAGCCCGGAATCCGGGACAGGGCACGAGACCCAGTACTTC. Encoded protein: CASSPESGTGHETQYF.

The chain's CDR3 is CASSPRQGRIYEQYF. The CDR3 DNA reads as TGTGCCAGCAGCCCCAGACAGGGCCGAATCTACGAGCAGTACTTC. J is TRBJ2-7 and V is TRBV5-5; the match to TRBD1 covers 7 bases. The germline V gene encodes CDR1 SGHKS and CDR2 YYEKEE (reference sequence). This CDR3 is built from 15 residues. Losses at the gene ends were 4 bases for V and 3 bases for J; bases not matched to a gene: 10.

The chain carries TRBV6-4 and TRBJ1-1; the D is unclear. This CDR3 has 13 amino acids. CDR1 is MRHNA, CDR2 SNTAGT, per germline. Trimming took 4 bases from V and 0 from J, leaving 6 bases between them. In nucleotides, the CDR3 is TGTGCCAGCAGTGTCAATATGAACACTGAAGCTTTCTTT. As protein: CASSVNMNTEAFF.

The chain combines TRBV5-4 with TRBJ2-7; D gene uncertain. This CDR3 is built from 14 residues. Germline lookup yields CDR1 SGHNT and CDR2 YYREEE (reference sequence). V lost 4 bases and J lost 1, with 12 bases in between. CDR3 nucleotide sequence: TGTGCCAGCAGCATGCAAGGGCAGTCCTACGAGCAGTACTTC. It is translated as CASSMQGQSYEQYF.

The CDR3 region has the DNA TGTGCCAGCAGTGGGGACACTATTAACTATGGCTACACCTTC. This encodes CASSGDTINYGYTF. The chain combines TRBV2 with TRBJ1-2, with a weak D call TRBD1 (6 bases). Trimming stripped 4 bases from V and 1 base from J, with 10 bases between. Germline V gives CDR1 SNHLY, CDR2 FYNNEI. The CDR3 has 14 amino acids.